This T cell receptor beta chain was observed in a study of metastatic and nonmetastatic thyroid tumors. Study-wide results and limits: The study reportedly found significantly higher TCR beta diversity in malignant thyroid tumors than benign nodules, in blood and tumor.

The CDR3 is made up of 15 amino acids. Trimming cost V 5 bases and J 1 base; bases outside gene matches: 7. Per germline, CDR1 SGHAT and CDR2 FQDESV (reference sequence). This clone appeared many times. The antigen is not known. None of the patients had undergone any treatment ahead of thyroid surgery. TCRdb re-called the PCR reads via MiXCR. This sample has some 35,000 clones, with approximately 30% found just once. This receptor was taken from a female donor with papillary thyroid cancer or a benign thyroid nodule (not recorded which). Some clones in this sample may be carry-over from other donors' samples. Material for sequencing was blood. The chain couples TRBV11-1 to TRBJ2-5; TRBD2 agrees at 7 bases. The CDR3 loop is CASSLGGTTQETQYF. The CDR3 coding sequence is TGTGCCAGCAGCCTCGGCGGGACTACCCAAGAGACCCAGTACTTC.